A single sample gave rise to the 31 T cell receptor beta chains below, sequenced in a study of shared clonotypes between healthy human individuals. Measured with immunoSEQ multiplex PCR; TCRdb has only the in-frame clones, and not every one. The profile shows roughly 1 million clones, under 80% of them singletons. Sequenced: memory CD4+ T cells sorted from blood. Subset denoted: CD45RA-negative fraction. Receptor source: a young man in good health.

This clone came up once. This likely stems from a read error, as it lies one base from a far larger clone. This chain joins TRBV6-5 and TRBJ2-4, with D possibly matching TRBD1 (5 bases). V was trimmed by 10 bases and J by 0 bases, leaving 16 bases between them. Germline CDR1 and CDR2: MNHEY and SVGAGI. The length of the CDR3 is 15 residues. The CDR3 is CANSPDSIAKNIQYF. The CDR3 DNA is TGTGCCAACAGCCCAGACAGTATAGCCAAAAACATTCAGTACTTC.

The V call is TRBV10-3, the J call TRBJ2-2, with D perhaps matching TRBD1 (7 bases). The CDR3 covers 16 residues. The germline CDR1 and CDR2 sequences are ENHRY and SYGVKD. V lost 3 bases and J 1 base, leaving 12 bases between the germline ends. This CDR3 is CAISDQGGQNTGELFF. CDR3 bases: TGTGCCATCAGTGATCAGGGGGGACAGAACACCGGGGAGCTGTTTTTT.

The chain uses TRBV6-6 and TRBJ1-5; D remains unclear. V lost 6 bases to trimming and J lost 2 bases, with 11 bases between them. This CDR3 spans 14 amino acids. From germline, CDR1 is MNHNY and CDR2 SVGAGI (reference sequence). CDR3 sequence: CASRRTSGNQPQHF. CDR3 DNA: TGTGCCAGCAGACGGACCTCGGGCAATCAGCCCCAGCATTTT.

V is TRBV6-1 and J is TRBJ1-4, with a possible D match to TRBD1 (5 bases). This CDR3 region has 15 residues. Trimming took off 5 bases at V and 5 bases at J, with 15 bases between the two ends. Germline CDR1 and CDR2: MNHNS and SASEGT. The CDR3 region is CASSWETGTNEKLFF. The CDR3 region has the DNA TGTGCCAGCAGTTGGGAAACCGGGACGAATGAAAAACTGTTTTTT.

This clone appeared a few times. This chain joins TRBV5-1 and TRBJ1-1; no clear D. The CDR3 has 16 residues. V lost 0 bases and J 0 bases, leaving 12 bases between the germline ends. Germline loops: CDR1 SGHRS, CDR2 YFSETQ. DNA of the CDR3: TGCGCCAGCAGCTTGGCCACGGACGGCTTGAACACTGAAGCTTTCTTT. Translated, it gives CASSLATDGLNTEAFF.

A note on this clone: This CDR3 is also generated by other DNA sequences in the sample. The chain joins TRBV25-1 to TRBJ1-1; perhaps TRBD1 as D (5 bases). The CDR3 covers 14 residues. CDR1 and CDR2 from the germline V gene are MGHDK and SYGVNS. V lost 2 bases to trimming and J lost 1 base, with 8 bases between them. CDR3 in DNA: TGTGCCAGCAGTGAAGGGGCACGGAACACTGAAGCTTTCTTT. Protein: CASSEGARNTEAFF. The variable domain in full, completed from reference TRBV25-1 and TRBJ1-1, reads EADIYQTPRYLVIGTGKKITLECSQTMGHDKMYWYQQDPGMELHLIHYSYGVNSTEKGDLSSESTVSRIRTEHFPLTLESARPSHTSQYLCASSEGARNTEAFFGQGTRLTVV.

The chain is built from TRBV4-1 and TRBJ2-5; TRBD1 is a possible D gene (5 bases). The last part of the DNA fits TRBJ2-7 better; the J call may be wrong. Germline assignment: CDR1 MGHRA and CDR2 YSYEKL. The CDR3 has 15 residues. CDR3 coding DNA: TGCGCCAGCAGCCAAGCGAAGGGGAAGGTCGACGAGCAGTACTTC. Translation gives CASSQAKGKVDEQYF.

V usage is TRBV6-1 and J usage is TRBJ1-1; D call uncertain. V was clipped by 6 bases and J by 4 bases, with 9 bases between them. This CDR3 has 12 amino acids. Per germline, CDR1 MNHNS and CDR2 SASEGT. This CDR3 is CASRAWVTEAFF. CDR3 nucleotide sequence: TGTGCCAGCAGAGCCTGGGTCACTGAAGCTTTCTTT.

This clone occurred once. The rearrangement joins TRBV2 to TRBJ2-5; the match to TRBD2 covers 10 bases. This CDR3 spans 17 amino acids. V gave up 6 bases and J gave up 0 bases; unmatched junction bases: 10. CDR1 SNHLY and CDR2 FYNNEI come from the germline V gene. The CDR3 loop is CASSRIDSGRYQETQYF. The CDR3, as DNA: TGTGCCAGCAGCAGGATTGATAGCGGGAGGTACCAAGAGACCCAGTACTTC.

This rearrangement joins TRBV6-6 to TRBJ1-1; the D gene is possibly TRBD1 (6 bases). The V end was cut by 7 bases, the J end by 4 bases, with 16 bases between. This CDR3 contains 14 residues. Germline-derived CDR1 and CDR2 are MNHNY and SVGAGI (reference sequence). CDR3 sequence (DNA): TGTGCCAGCACCTTGGGGGGGCTCCCCACTGAAGCTTTCTTT. This encodes CASTLGGLPTEAFF.

Of note for this clone: The same CDR3 arises from other DNA sequences in this sample as well. The chain combines TRBV5-1 with TRBJ2-7, with a weak D call TRBD2 (7 bases). This CDR3 is 15 amino acids long. CDR1 SGHRS and CDR2 YFSETQ come from the germline V gene. Trimming cost V 4 bases and J 0 bases, with 14 bases left between them. CDR3 bases: TGCGCCAGCAGCCTGAGGGGGGGAGGCTCCTACGAGCAGTACTTC. This sequence encodes CASSLRGGGSYEQYF.

The chain has TRBV2 and TRBJ2-2; weak D call: TRBD1 (6 bases). In germline, CDR1 is SNHLY, CDR2 FYNNEI. The CDR3 sequence is 14 residues long. Trimming left V 6 bases short and J 1 base short, with 9 bases between. Here the CDR3 DNA reads TGTGCCAGCAGAGGGGGTTTGAACACCGGGGAGCTGTTTTTT. Protein sequence: CASRGGLNTGELFF.

Only a few counts were recorded for this clone. The CDR3 spells CASSLRAGLDTGELFF. For the CDR3, the DNA is TGTGCCAGTAGTCTCCGGGCAGGGTTGGACACCGGGGAGCTGTTTTTT. The chain uses TRBV19 and TRBJ2-2; weak D call: TRBD1 (5 bases). With 5 bases removed from V and 3 bases from J, the gap between germline ends came to 16 bases. CDR1 LNHDA and CDR2 SQIVND come from the germline V gene (reference sequence). CDR3 length: 16 residues.

V and J are TRBV11-1 and TRBJ1-2, with TRBD1 as a possible D gene (5 bases). Germline V gene lookup returns CDR1 SGHAT and CDR2 FQDESV (reference sequence). The CDR3 totals 13 residues. Between the trimmed V and J ends, which lost 4 bases and 14 bases, there was a span of 20 bases. CDR3 in amino acids: CASSSGTVLSSTF. The CDR3 DNA reads as TGTGCCAGCAGCTCCGGGACGGTCCTTAGTTCAACCTTC. The whole variable domain, filled in from reference TRBV11-1 and TRBJ1-2, reads EAEVAQSPRYKITEKSQAVAFWCDPISGHATLYWYRQILGQGPELLVQFQDESVVDDSQLPKDRFSAERLKGVDSTLKIQPAELGDSAMYLCASSSGTVLSSTFGSGTRLTVV.

The rearrangement links TRBV5-8 to TRBJ2-3; tentative D call: TRBD1 (6 bases). V gave up 0 bases and J gave up 1 base, with 6 bases separating them. The CDR3 is made up of 14 amino acids. Germline lookup yields CDR1 SGHTS and CDR2 YDEGEE. CDR3 DNA sequence: TGTGCCAGCAGCTTGGCAGGGGGCACAGATACGCAGTATTTT. Protein sequence: CASSLAGGTDTQYF.

CDR3 loop: CASSPSPRGQGADTQYF. The CDR3 DNA reads TGTGCCAGCAGTCCGTCACCGCGTGGACAGGGGGCAGATACGCAGTATTTT. J is TRBJ2-3 and V is TRBV27, with 10 bases aligning to TRBD1. This CDR3 spans 17 amino acids. The J segment lost 4 bases and the V segment lost 5 bases, leaving 12 bases of the junction unmatched. Per the germline V gene, CDR1 is MNHEY and CDR2 is SMNVEV (reference sequence).

V is TRBV5-1 and J is TRBJ1-4; TRBD1 matches at 7 bases. Germline assignment: CDR1 SGHRS and CDR2 YFSETQ. After removal of 3 bases from V and 2 bases from J, the junction contained 4 bases not matched to a gene. The CDR3 covers 15 residues. CDR3 nucleotides: TGCGCCAGCAGCTGGGAGGACAGGACTAATGAAAAACTGTTTTTT. This encodes CASSWEDRTNEKLFF.

The chain couples TRBV5-1 to TRBJ2-5, with a possible D match to TRBD1 (6 bases). CDR1 SGHRS and CDR2 YFSETQ come from the germline V gene. There are 16 residues in the CDR3. Deletions cut 0 bases from V and 3 bases from J, with 15 bases between. This chain's CDR3 is CASSLEPTGAEETQYF. CDR3 DNA sequence: TGCGCCAGCAGCTTGGAGCCGACAGGCGCGGAAGAGACCCAGTACTTC.

As to this clone: Mismatch with germline at one junction end may stem from a read error. The chain uses TRBV5-6 and TRBJ2-1, with TRBD2 matching 11 bases. The CDR3 extends over 12 amino acids. Germline CDR1 is SGHDT and CDR2 is YYEEEE. The CDR3 DNA follows: TGTGCCAGCAGCAAAACTAGCGGGGGTCGGGTCTTC. Residues: CASSKTSGGRVF. The complete variable domain, with remaining parts taken from reference TRBV5-6 and TRBJ2-1, reads DAGVTQSPTHLIKTRGQQVTLRCSPKSGHDTVSWYQQALGQGPQFIFQYYEEEERQRGNFPDRFSGHQFPNYSSELNVNALLLGDSALYLCASSKTSGGRVFGPGTRLTVL.

CDR3 region: CASSQVLTGGEQYF. The CDR3 nucleotides read TGCGCCAGCAGCCAAGTCTTAACAGGGGGCGAGCAGTACTTC. The chain links TRBV4-1 to TRBJ2-7, with TRBD1 identical over 8 bases. The CDR3 has 14 residues. Trimming cost V 1 base and J 6 bases; bases outside gene matches: 5. Germline V gene lookup returns CDR1 MGHRA and CDR2 YSYEKL.

Of note for this clone: This CDR3 is also generated by other DNA sequences in the sample. The V call is TRBV27, the J call TRBJ1-2; D unclear. The V gene lost 5 bases and the J gene lost 5 bases, with 3 bases spanning the gap. Germline V CDR1 and CDR2: MNHEY, SMNVEV (reference sequence). This CDR3 comprises 10 residues. CDR3 DNA sequence: TGTGCCAGCAGTCGATATGGCTACACCTTC. Translated, it gives CASSRYGYTF.

On this clone: Other DNA variants within this sample encode the same CDR3. The genes are TRBV19 and TRBJ2-2; 8 positions match TRBD1. Per the germline V gene, CDR1 is LNHDA and CDR2 is SQIVND (reference sequence). CDR3 size: 15 residues. V lost 4 bases to trimming and J lost 2 bases; unmatched junction nucleotides: 3. CDR3 in DNA: TGTGCCAGTAGTACCGGGACAGGAAACACCGGGGAGCTGTTTTTT. Translated: CASSTGTGNTGELFF. The variable domain in full, completed from reference TRBV19 and TRBJ2-2, reads DGGITQSPKYLFRKEGQNVTLSCEQNLNHDAMYWYRQDPGQGLRLIYYSQIVNDFQKGDIAEGYSVSREKKESFPLTVTSAQKNPTAFYLCASSTGTGNTGELFFGEGSRLTVL.

This chain joins TRBV5-6 and TRBJ1-6; D gene uncertain. V gave up 0 bases and J gave up 0 bases, with 10 bases separating them. Germline V gene lookup returns CDR1 SGHDT and CDR2 YYEEEE. The CDR3 contains 17 residues. The CDR3 spells CASSLGPLSSYNSPLHF. The DNA for the CDR3 is TGTGCCAGCAGCTTGGGCCCCTTAAGCTCCTATAATTCACCCCTCCACTTT. Together with reference TRBV5-6 and TRBJ1-6, the CDR3 gives the full variable domain: DAGVTQSPTHLIKTRGQQVTLRCSPKSGHDTVSWYQQALGQGPQFIFQYYEEEERQRGNFPDRFSGHQFPNYSSELNVNALLLGDSALYLCASSLGPLSSYNSPLHFGNGTRLTVT.

The rearrangement links TRBV6-5 to TRBJ2-1; 7 nucleotides match TRBD2. The CDR3 length is 15 residues. Per germline, CDR1 MNHEY and CDR2 SVGAGI. V shed 5 bases and J 0 bases; nucleotides not matched to a gene: 4. CDR3 in DNA: TGTGCCAGCAGTCCCGGGGGGAGCTCCTACAATGAGCAGTTCTTC. Translating gives CASSPGGSSYNEQFF.

V usage is TRBV5-1 and J usage is TRBJ2-1; 7 bases align to TRBD2. Per germline, CDR1 SGHRS and CDR2 YFSETQ. CDR3 size: 16 residues. The V segment lost 0 bases and the J segment 4 bases; nucleotides outside the gene matches: 7. CDR3 sequence (DNA): TGCGCCAGCAGCTTGGGGCAGCGGGGAAGATACAATGAGCAGTTCTTC. Amino acid sequence: CASSLGQRGRYNEQFF.

The V and J genes are TRBV9 and TRBJ1-1, with 7 bases lining up with TRBD1. The CDR3 has 15 amino acids. V was clipped by 3 bases and J by 5 bases; unmatched bases: 10. Germline V lookup: CDR1 SGDLS, CDR2 YYNGEE. CDR3 bases: TGTGCCAGCAGCGCCCAGACAGGGTCGGTAACTGAAGCTTTCTTT. This codes for CASSAQTGSVTEAFF.

The chain combines TRBV30 with TRBJ2-3; 7 bases match TRBD1. V shed 3 bases, J shed 3 bases, and the junction held 9 bases outside the gene matches. The length of the CDR3 is 15 residues. Germline V gene sequence: CDR1 GTSNPN, CDR2 SVGIG (reference sequence). CDR3 coding DNA: TGTGCCTGGAGCCAGACAGGGTCGCGGACAGATACGCAGTATTTT. Translating gives CAWSQTGSRTDTQYF. Filled out from reference TRBV30 and TRBJ2-3, the complete variable domain reads SQTIHQWPATLVQPVGSPLSLECTVEGTSNPNLYWYRQAAGRGLQLLFYSVGIGQISSEVPQNLSASRPQDRQFILSSKKLLLSDSGFYLCAWSQTGSRTDTQYFGPGTRLTVL.

V is TRBV18 and J is TRBJ1-5, with unresolved D. CDR1 and CDR2 from the germline V gene are KGHSH and LQKENI. Trimming removed 2 bases from V and 0 bases from J, with 11 bases in between. The CDR3 is 16 amino acids. CDR3 residues: CASSPSNSYSNQPQHF. The CDR3 nucleotides are TGTGCCAGCTCACCATCTAACAGTTATAGCAATCAGCCCCAGCATTTT.

With regard to this clone: The germline gene is not matched at one end of the junction; a read error may be the cause. The sample holds other DNA sequences that translate to the same CDR3. The chain is built from TRBV28 and TRBJ1-6; possible D gene TRBD1, 5 bases. This CDR3 is 14 amino acids long. From germline, CDR1 is MDHEN and CDR2 SYDVKM. As DNA, the CDR3 is TGCGCCAGCAGGGCGGGGGGAGGTCGATTAACCCTCCACTTT. Translated, it gives CASRAGGGRLTLHF. Using reference TRBV28 and TRBJ1-6 for the parts outside the CDR3, the full variable domain is DVKVTQSSRYLVKRTGEKVFLECVQDMDHENMFWYRQDPGLGLRLIYFSYDVKMKEKGDIPEGYSVSREKKERFSLILESASTNQTSMYLCASRAGGGRLTLHFGNGTRLTVT.

This clone was seen just once. The V and J genes are TRBV18 and TRBJ2-7, with a weak D call TRBD1 (6 bases). V lost 3 bases and J lost 0, with 12 bases in between. CDR1 KGHSH and CDR2 LQKENI come from the germline V gene. This CDR3 contains 15 residues. CDR3: CASSPRQDNSYEQYF. The CDR3 DNA follows: TGTGCCAGCTCACCCAGACAGGATAACTCCTACGAGCAGTACTTC.

The rearrangement links TRBV5-6 to TRBJ1-4; maybe TRBD1 (6 bases). CDR1 is SGHDT, CDR2 YYEEEE, per germline. With 0 bases removed from V and 7 bases from J, the gap between germline ends came to 7 bases. The CDR3 spans 13 residues. The CDR3 reads CASSLVGGEKLFF. The DNA for the CDR3 is TGTGCCAGCAGCTTGGTAGGGGGTGAAAAACTGTTTTTT.